The rows below give T cell receptor beta chains drawn from one sample of a study of blood T cell repertoires in COVID-19. Here immunoSEQ multiplex PCR was the method, and the copy in TCRdb shows in-frame clones only, minus some. The repertoire has more than 140,000 clones, around 88% of them found once; the top ten carry 1.5% to 1.7%. Material: peripheral blood. These receptor sequences come from a woman aged 55-70 years with acute or convalescent COVID-19. The CDR3 runs from the conserved cysteine through the conserved F or W. A D gene is named only where the DNA matches it firmly. Clone size is not always given. Where it is, it says once, few, many or a class for expanded clones.

v_gene	len	d_gene	abundance	j_gene	CDR3aa	CDR3nt
TRBV28	15	TRBD2	.	TRBJ2-7	CASSLGGTSPHEQYF	TGTGCCAGCAGTTTGGGTGGGACTAGTCCCCACGAGCAGTACTTC
TRBV27	15	.	.	TRBJ2-7	CASSFEGTGTYEQYF	TGTGCCAGCAGTTTTGAGGGAACAGGGACCTACGAGCAGTACTTC
TRBV5-6	15	TRBD1	.	TRBJ2-1	CASSSTGSSYNEQFF	TGTGCCAGCAGCTCGACAGGGAGCTCCTACAATGAGCAGTTCTTC
TRBV19	15	TRBD1	.	TRBJ2-3	CASSIEGARTDTQYF	TGTGCCAGTAGTATTGAGGGGGCTCGCACAGATACGCAGTATTTT
TRBV4-3	16	.	.	TRBJ2-6	CASSQGLRAGANVLTF	TGCGCCAGCAGCCAAGGGCTCAGGGCTGGGGCCAACGTCCTGACTTTC
TRBV27	16	.	.	TRBJ2-7	CASSYLGTRGAYEQYF	TGTGCCAGCAGTTACCTCGGGACAAGAGGCGCCTACGAGCAGTACTTC
TRBV7-9	15	.	.	TRBJ2-5	CASTSAATAQETQYF	TGTGCCAGCACCTCCGCCGCCACCGCGCAAGAGACCCAGTACTTC
TRBV5-4	16	.	.	TRBJ2-1	CASSLDVGTPLNEQFF	TGTGCCAGCAGCTTGGACGTTGGGACTCCCCTTAATGAGCAGTTCTTC
TRBV6-2/TRBV6-3	13	.	.	TRBJ2-7	CASSPYRDYEQYF	TGTGCCAGCAGCCCTTACCGGGACTACGAGCAGTACTTC
TRBV5-1	14	TRBD2	.	TRBJ2-5	CASRHTGGVETQYF	TGCGCCAGCCGGCACACGGGGGGAGTTGAGACCCAGTACTTC
TRBV9	15	TRBD2	.	TRBJ2-1	CASSVSGTNYNEQFF	TGTGCCAGCAGCGTATCGGGGACTAACTACAATGAGCAGTTCTTC
TRBV28	13	.	.	TRBJ1-2	CASTTSRVYGYTF	TGTGCCAGCACCACAAGCAGGGTCTATGGCTACACCTTC
TRBV7-9	14	TRBD2	.	TRBJ2-5	CASSPVGGGETQYF	TGTGCCAGCAGCCCCGTCGGGGGGGGCGAGACCCAGTACTTC
TRBV5-1	13	TRBD1	once	TRBJ2-1	CASAFRDSNEQFF	TGCGCCAGCGCGTTCCGGGACAGCAATGAGCAGTTCTTC
TRBV7-2	15	.	.	TRBJ1-5	CASSLAGQSNQPQHF	TGTGCCAGCAGCTTAGCTGGTCAGAGCAATCAGCCCCAGCATTTT
TRBV7-2	16	.	.	TRBJ2-5	CASSLSSAGTRETQYF	TGTGCCAGCAGCTTAAGTTCAGCGGGGACAAGGGAGACCCAGTACTTC
TRBV6-4	13	.	.	TRBJ1-5	CASSQGKDQPQHF	TGTGCCAGCAGTCAGGGGAAGGATCAGCCCCAGCATTTT
TRBV12-3/TRBV12-4	12	.	once	TRBJ2-7	CASSLRQAEQYF	TGTGCCAGCAGTCTTCGACAGGCCGAGCAGTACTTC
TRBV12-3/TRBV12-4	13	.	.	TRBJ1-1	CAIRGGLYTEAFF	TGTGCCATCCGGGGGGGGTTGTACACTGAAGCTTTCTTT
TRBV6-2/TRBV6-3	14	TRBD1	.	TRBJ1-2	CASSYHTGDYGYTF	TGTGCCAGCAGTTACCATACAGGGGACTATGGCTACACCTTC
TRBV10-3	14	TRBD1	.	TRBJ2-7	CAIRRTGGHYEQYF	TGTGCCATCAGAAGGACAGGGGGCCACTACGAGCAGTACTTC
TRBV4-1	15	.	.	TRBJ1-1	CASSPMEGPGTEAFF	TGCGCCAGCAGCCCGATGGAGGGGCCGGGCACTGAAGCTTTCTTT
TRBV5-6	13	.	few	TRBJ1-2	CASSFFLGDGYTF	TGTGCCAGCAGCTTTTTTTTGGGCGATGGCTACACCTTC
TRBV3-1/TRBV3-2	16	.	.	TRBJ2-5	CASSQDLLPPQETQYF	TGTGCCAGCAGCCAAGACCTCCTTCCCCCCCAAGAGACCCAGTACTTC
TRBV19	14	TRBD1	.	TRBJ1-5	CASNIGQGVQPQHF	TGTGCCAGTAACATCGGACAGGGCGTCCAGCCCCAGCATTTT
TRBV4-2	18	TRBD2	.	TRBJ2-2	CASSQEVYSGGDTGELFF	TGTGCCAGCAGCCAAGAAGTTTATAGCGGGGGGGACACCGGGGAGCTGTTTTTT
TRBV5-1	15	TRBD2	.	TRBJ2-2	CASSLAGGTAGELFF	TGCGCCAGCAGCTTGGCGGGGGGGACCGCCGGGGAGCTGTTTTTT
TRBV5-1	15	TRBD1	.	TRBJ1-1	CASSLTGTGTAEAFF	TGCGCCAGCAGCTTGACTGGGACAGGAACGGCTGAAGCTTTCTTT
TRBV20-1	14	TRBD1	.	TRBJ2-3	CSASRGQSADTQYF	TGCAGTGCTAGTCGGGGACAGAGCGCAGATACGCAGTATTTT
TRBV15	15	TRBD1	.	TRBJ1-5	CATSSGTATNQPQHF	TGTGCCACCAGCAGTGGGACAGCTACTAATCAGCCCCAGCATTTT
TRBV3-1/TRBV3-2	16	TRBD2	.	TRBJ2-5	CASSQGSGGVLETQYF	TGTGCCAGCAGCCAAGGGAGCGGGGGGGTTTTGGAGACCCAGTACTTC
TRBV4-3	14	.	.	TRBJ1-6	CASSQETGISPLHF	TGCGCCAGCAGCCAAGAAACAGGGATTTCACCCCTCCACTTT
TRBV5-1	14	TRBD1	once	TRBJ2-7	CASSVGQGFYEQYF	TGCGCCAGCAGCGTCGGACAGGGGTTCTACGAGCAGTACTTC
TRBV10-3	15	.	.	TRBJ1-2	CAISESGDNVLGYTF	TGTGCCATCAGTGAGTCCGGGGACAATGTCTTGGGCTACACCTTC
TRBV19	16	.	.	TRBJ1-1	CASSIGGFEVNTEAFF	TGTGCCAGTAGTATAGGAGGGTTCGAGGTGAACACTGAAGCTTTCTTT